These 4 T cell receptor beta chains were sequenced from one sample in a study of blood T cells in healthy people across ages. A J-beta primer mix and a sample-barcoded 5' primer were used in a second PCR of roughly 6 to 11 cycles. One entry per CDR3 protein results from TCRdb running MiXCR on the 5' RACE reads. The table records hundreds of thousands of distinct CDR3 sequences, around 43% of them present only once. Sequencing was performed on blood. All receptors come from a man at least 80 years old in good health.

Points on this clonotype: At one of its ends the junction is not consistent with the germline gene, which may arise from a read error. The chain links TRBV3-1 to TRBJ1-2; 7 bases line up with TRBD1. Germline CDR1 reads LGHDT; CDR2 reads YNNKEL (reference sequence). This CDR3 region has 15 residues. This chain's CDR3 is CGSSQGLGTDYGYTF. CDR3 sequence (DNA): TGTGGCAGCAGCCAAGGTCTAGGGACAGACTATGGCTACACCTTC.

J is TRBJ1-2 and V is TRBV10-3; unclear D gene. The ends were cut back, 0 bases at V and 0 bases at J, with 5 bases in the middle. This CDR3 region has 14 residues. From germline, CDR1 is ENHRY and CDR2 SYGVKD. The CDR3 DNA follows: TGTGCCATCAGTGAGTCCGACGCTAACTATGGCTACACCTTC. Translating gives CAISESDANYGYTF.

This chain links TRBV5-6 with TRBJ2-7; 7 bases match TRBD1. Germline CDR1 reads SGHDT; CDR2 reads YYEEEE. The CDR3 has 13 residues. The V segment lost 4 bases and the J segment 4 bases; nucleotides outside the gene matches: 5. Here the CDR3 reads CASSGVTGYEQYF. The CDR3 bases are TGTGCCAGCAGCGGGGTGACAGGGTACGAGCAGTACTTC.

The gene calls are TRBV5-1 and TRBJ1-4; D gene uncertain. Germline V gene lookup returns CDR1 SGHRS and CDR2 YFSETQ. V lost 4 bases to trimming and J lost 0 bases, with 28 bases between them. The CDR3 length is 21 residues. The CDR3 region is CASSPRPSPWIRSATNEKLFF. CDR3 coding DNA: TGCGCCAGCAGCCCCCGACCTAGCCCTTGGATCCGGTCAGCAACTAATGAAAAACTGTTTTTT.